The present T cell receptor beta chain was sequenced within a study of technical replicates of blood from a handful of donors. CDR3 length equals 15 residues. V lost 0 bases and J 1 base, leaving 7 bases between the germline ends. Germline CDR1 reads MNHEY; CDR2 reads SMNVEV (reference sequence). Libraries were prepared by immunoSEQ multiplex PCR; TCRdb keeps only in-frame clonotypes and omits some of them. The sample shows tens of thousands of clones, about 86% of them seen only once. Sequencing was carried out using PBMCs. The chain employs TRBV27 and TRBJ1-3; D is unclear. The clonotype was recovered from a human donor in good health. Some clones in this sample may be carry-over from other donors' samples. The CDR3 DNA reads as TGTGCCAGCAGTTTATCGAGACATTCTGGAAACACCATATATTTT. Amino acids: CASSLSRHSGNTIYF.